The clone carrying this T cell receptor (beta chain) was found many times. Its antigen is unidentified. TCRdb reprocessed the multiplex PCR reads with MiXCR, giving one entry per CDR3 protein. This table holds approximately 300,000 distinct CDR3 sequences, 30% found once. CDR3 length: 16 amino acids. Trimming removed 2 bases from V and 0 bases from J, with 14 bases in between. CDR1 is MNHNY and CDR2 is SVGAGI in the germline V gene (reference sequence). The entry originates in a study of breast tumors, draining lymph nodes, adjacent tissues. Findings and limits, study-wide: Findings are consistent with lymph node origin and intratumoral expansion of most tumor T cells. Data only fit, rather than demonstrated, lymph node origin of most tumor T cells. Compared with lymph nodes, tumors were less diverse; compared with nontumor tissue, more. Compared with basal-like, luminal-like tumors shared significantly more repertoire with nontumor tissue.

Breast cancer patients provided tissue from their axillary draining lymph nodes. The V gene is TRBV6-6, the J gene TRBJ2-7; a possible D gene is TRBD2 (5 bases). This receptor was identified in a female donor with breast cancer. Some clones in this sample may be carry-over from other donors' samples. Sequenced: axillary lymph node tissue. The DNA for the CDR3 is TGTGCCAGCAGTTACAAGAACTATGGGAGCTCCTACGAGCAGTACTTC. Encoded protein: CASSYKNYGSSYEQYF.